The 32 T cell receptor beta chains listed next were all sequenced from one sample in a study of cytomegalovirus exposure and HLA in healthy donors. Assay used: immunoSEQ multiplex PCR; TCRdb lists only in-frame clones, some missing. This table holds almost 75,000 clones, approximately 80% found once. The sequencing input was PBMCs. The source of these receptors is a man younger than 40 in good health and CMV-seronegative.

On this clone itself: One end of the junction does not line up with germline, which may come from a read error. The J gene is TRBJ1-3, the V gene TRBV9; 7 nucleotides line up with TRBD1. In germline, CDR1 is SGDLS, CDR2 YYNGEE. This CDR3 has 13 amino acids. CDR3 region: CASKGGSENTIYF. CDR3 nucleotides: TGTGCCAGCAAAGGGGGCTCTGAAAACACCATATATTTT.

The genes are TRBV6-5 and TRBJ2-1, with a possible D match to TRBD1 (6 bases). V was trimmed by 5 bases and J by 2 bases, leaving 13 bases between them. Germline V CDR1 and CDR2: MNHEY, SVGAGI. The CDR3 is 15 residues long. CDR3 residues: CASSRDIDPYNEQFF. The CDR3 nucleotides read TGTGCCAGCAGTCGGGACATCGATCCCTACAATGAGCAGTTCTTC.

This chain uses TRBV4-1 with TRBJ1-5; D might be TRBD1 (5 bases). The CDR3 has 14 residues. V was shortened by 2 bases and J by 3 bases, with 8 bases between the two germline ends. Germline V lookup: CDR1 MGHRA, CDR2 YSYEKL. The CDR3 is CASSQLQVNQPQHF. The CDR3 nucleotides read TGCGCCAGCAGCCAATTACAGGTCAATCAGCCCCAGCATTTT.

This chain connects TRBV2 to TRBJ1-5, with 9 bases identical to TRBD1. The CDR3 runs 14 residues. Germline assignment: CDR1 SNHLY and CDR2 FYNNEI. V gave up 6 bases and J gave up 7 bases; unmatched junction bases: 7. CDR3 protein: CASSAGTGYQPQHF. The CDR3 bases are TGTGCCAGCAGCGCCGGGACAGGGTACCAGCCCCAGCATTTT.

The chain links TRBV10-3 to TRBJ2-2; 8 bases are a match to TRBD2. V shed 4 bases, J shed 4 bases, and the junction held 14 bases outside the gene matches. This CDR3 has 18 residues. Germline assignment: CDR1 ENHRY and CDR2 SYGVKD. CDR3 in amino acids: CAISGSNESGRITGELFF. CDR3 bases: TGTGCCATCAGTGGCAGCAATGAGAGCGGGAGAATCACCGGGGAGCTGTTTTTT.

This clone was seen a handful of times. V usage is TRBV18 and J usage is TRBJ1-6; D might be TRBD1 (5 bases). Germline V lookup: CDR1 KGHSH, CDR2 LQKENI. The V end was cut by 2 bases, the J end by 14 bases, with 28 bases between. The CDR3 runs 18 residues. The CDR3 protein is CASSPWNKQVKINSALHF. The CDR3 coding sequence is TGTGCCAGCTCACCATGGAACAAACAGGTAAAAATTAATTCGGCCCTCCACTTT.

The genes are TRBV5-1 and TRBJ2-3; 10 bases are a match to TRBD2. CDR1 and CDR2 (germline): SGHRS, YFSETQ. The V and J ends lost 2 bases and 3 bases, in that order; junction bases with no gene match: 9. The CDR3 has 17 residues. DNA of the CDR3: TGCGCCAGCAGCTTCGGCCCTAGCGGGGGAGGGACAGATACGCAGTATTTT. Translating it yields CASSFGPSGGGTDTQYF.

The CDR3 nucleotides read TGCGCCAGCAGCCAGACCGGTATCGGGGCGGGAGTGACAGATACGCAGTATTTT. This translates into CASSQTGIGAGVTDTQYF. The V and J genes are TRBV4-3 and TRBJ2-3, with 7 bases aligning to TRBD2. The CDR3 runs 18 residues. Germline CDR1 and CDR2: LGHNA and YSLEER. V lost 3 bases to trimming and J lost 3 bases; unmatched junction nucleotides: 15.

The chain has TRBV5-1 and TRBJ2-3, with 14 bases that match TRBD2. Trimming at V came to 4 bases and at J to 5 bases, leaving 6 bases not matched to a gene. This CDR3 contains 16 residues. From germline, CDR1 is SGHRS and CDR2 YFSETQ. As DNA, the CDR3 is TGCGCCAGCAGCCCGGGACTAGCGGGAGAAATAGATACGCAGTATTTT. Protein: CASSPGLAGEIDTQYF.

This clone showed up just once. The chain carries TRBV4-1 and TRBJ1-4; D is undetermined. The ends were cut back, 4 bases at V and 6 bases at J, with 21 bases in the middle. This CDR3 has 17 amino acids. CDR1 is MGHRA and CDR2 is YSYEKL in the germline V gene. The CDR3 region is CASSLGGAGGEDEKLFF. The DNA for the CDR3 is TGCGCCAGCAGCCTCGGTGGTGCGGGAGGCGAAGATGAAAAACTGTTTTTT.

This clone has just a few counts. This chain connects TRBV7-3 to TRBJ2-1; possible D gene TRBD2, 7 bases. The CDR3 is 18 residues long. V lost 0 bases and J lost 9, with 24 bases in between. Per the germline V gene, CDR1 is SGHTA and CDR2 is FQGTGA. The CDR3 reads CASSLTVHGGGPGVEQFF. CDR3 nucleotides: TGTGCCAGCAGCTTAACGGTCCATGGGGGGGGGCCGGGGGTTGAGCAGTTCTTC.

This chain joins TRBV5-1 and TRBJ2-1; D call uncertain. Trimming took off 1 base at V and 4 bases at J, with 12 bases between the two ends. The CDR3 is 15 amino acids. Germline V gene sequence: CDR1 SGHRS, CDR2 YFSETQ. The DNA for the CDR3 is TGCGCCAGCAGCTTGTCCCTCCTTTCTTACAATGAGCAGTTCTTC. Amino acid sequence: CASSLSLLSYNEQFF.

This clone was observed a handful of times. V gene TRBV9 combines with J gene TRBJ2-5, with TRBD2 matching over 7 bases. Germline-derived CDR1 and CDR2 are SGDLS and YYNGEE. The CDR3 is made up of 15 amino acids. V shed 0 bases and J 5 bases; nucleotides not matched to a gene: 7. The CDR3 bases are TGTGCCAGCAGCGTAGAGGTGCGGGAGTGGGAGACCCAGTACTTC. Encoded protein: CASSVEVREWETQYF.

The chain carries TRBV6-5 and TRBJ2-1; D might be TRBD1 (6 bases). The ends were cut back, 5 bases at V and 4 bases at J, with 9 bases in the middle. CDR3 size: 13 residues. The germline V gene has CDR1 MNHEY and CDR2 SVGAGI. CDR3: CASSGDIYNEQFF. The CDR3 DNA follows: TGTGCCAGCAGTGGGGACATATACAATGAGCAGTTCTTC.

As regards this clone: Its ends do not fully match the called genes, so a read error is possible. This chain connects TRBV28 to TRBJ1-1, with D unresolved. This CDR3 comprises 10 residues. Germline V gives CDR1 MDHEN, CDR2 SYDVKM. Here the CDR3 reads CASGSGVRGF. The CDR3 DNA follows: TGTGCCAGCGGGTCCGGGGTTAGAGGCTTT.

The chain carries TRBV9 and TRBJ1-1; D unclear. Germline V lookup: CDR1 SGDLS, CDR2 YYNGEE. Deletions cut 4 bases from V and 2 bases from J, with 6 bases between. CDR3 length: 12 amino acids. In DNA form, the CDR3 reads TGTGCCAGCAGCAACAGAAACACTGAAGCTTTCTTT. Translation: CASSNRNTEAFF.

The V gene is TRBV5-5, the J gene TRBJ2-2; TRBD2 matches at 12 bases. The J segment lost 7 bases and the V segment lost 0 bases, leaving 4 bases of the junction unmatched. Germline V gene data show CDR1 as SGHKS and CDR2 as YYEKEE (reference sequence). CDR3 length equals 16 residues. The CDR3 coding sequence is TGTGCCAGCAGCTTGGAACTAGCGGGGGGCTACGGGGAGCTGTTTTTT. Encoded protein: CASSLELAGGYGELFF.

This chain links TRBV27 with TRBJ1-4; unclear D gene. There are 13 residues in the CDR3. Trimming cost V 8 bases and J 0 bases, with 7 bases left between them. The germline V gene has CDR1 MNHEY and CDR2 SMNVEV (reference sequence). This chain's CDR3 is CASHPTTNEKLFF. Here the CDR3 DNA reads TGTGCCAGCCATCCAACAACTAATGAAAAACTGTTTTTT.

The rearrangement links TRBV28 to TRBJ1-6; TRBD1 matches at 9 bases. Losses at the gene ends were 6 bases for V and 7 bases for J; bases not matched to a gene: 7. The CDR3 runs 15 residues. The germline V gene has CDR1 MDHEN and CDR2 SYDVKM. CDR3 nucleotide sequence: TGTGCCAGCAGGTCCGAGGGACAGGGCAATTCACCCCTCCACTTT. The encoded protein is CASRSEGQGNSPLHF.

This chain links TRBV5-4 with TRBJ2-5, with a weak D call TRBD2 (6 bases). The V gene's germline CDR1 is SGHNT and CDR2 YYREEE (reference sequence). The V gene lost 3 bases and the J gene lost 5 bases, with 17 bases spanning the gap. This CDR3 has 15 amino acids. CDR3 DNA: TGTGCCAGCAGCTCTGAGCGGGCTCAACGGGAGACCCAGTACTTC. Amino acid sequence: CASSSERAQRETQYF.

The DNA of the CDR3 is TGTGCCAGCAGCTACCTGGCGGCCGGGGAGACCCAGTACTTC. Translation gives CASSYLAAGETQYF. The chain links TRBV9 to TRBJ2-5; no clear D gene. V lost 4 bases to trimming and J lost 5 bases, with 15 bases between them. Looked up from germline, CDR1 is SGDLS and CDR2 is YYNGEE. The CDR3 is 14 residues long.

This clone was counted once. CDR3: CASSAAAGAYGYTF. CDR3 nucleotide sequence: TGTGCCAGCAGCGCCGCGGCAGGGGCATATGGCTACACCTTC. The chain recombines TRBV7-9 with TRBJ1-2, with D possibly matching TRBD1 (6 bases). The V gene lost 5 bases and the J gene lost 5 bases, with 15 bases spanning the gap. The CDR3 contains 14 residues. CDR1 is SEHNR, CDR2 FQNEAQ, per germline (reference sequence).

V is TRBV4-2 and J is TRBJ2-5; 9 bases align to TRBD2. CDR3 size: 15 residues. The germline V gene has CDR1 LGHNA and CDR2 YNFKEQ. J was trimmed by 1 base and V by 0 bases; bases with no gene match: 0. The CDR3 DNA is TGTGCCAGCAGCCAAGAGCGGGAGGGCCAAGAGACCCAGTACTTC. Residues: CASSQEREGQETQYF.

The rearrangement uses TRBV10-3 and TRBJ2-2, with TRBD2 matching over 9 bases. Germline values: CDR1 ENHRY, CDR2 SYGVKD. Germline trimming cut 0 bases from V and 7 bases from J; bases unmatched to any gene: 3. This CDR3 spans 15 amino acids. The CDR3 reads CAISESAGGDGELFF. CDR3 DNA: TGTGCCATCAGTGAGTCTGCGGGAGGGGACGGGGAGCTGTTTTTT.

This sequence joins TRBV2 and TRBJ1-6, with D perhaps matching TRBD1 (5 bases). The V gene's germline CDR1 is SNHLY and CDR2 FYNNEI. The germline V and J ends were trimmed by 9 bases and 8 bases, with 17 bases remaining between them. The CDR3 has 14 residues. The CDR3: CASPPRTGDSPLHF. As DNA, the CDR3 is TGTGCCAGTCCACCCCGGACGGGGGATTCACCCCTCCACTTT.

V usage is TRBV4-3 and J usage is TRBJ2-2; the D gene is possibly TRBD2 (6 bases). CDR3 length: 15 residues. Trimming left V 4 bases short and J 0 bases short, with 9 bases between. Germline values: CDR1 LGHNA, CDR2 YSLEER. The CDR3: CASSRGVTNTGELFF. The DNA of the CDR3 is TGCGCCAGCAGCCGCGGGGTGACGAACACCGGGGAGCTGTTTTTT.

This clone has a handful of counts. CDR3 coding DNA: TGTGCCAGCAGTGTGAGACAGCCCCCCTACGAGCAGTACTTC. Translating it yields CASSVRQPPYEQYF. The chain recombines TRBV2 with TRBJ2-7; the D gene is possibly TRBD1 (5 bases). The germline gives CDR1 SNHLY, CDR2 FYNNEI. CDR3 length equals 14 residues. With 4 bases removed from V and 2 bases from J, the gap between germline ends came to 12 bases.

This clone was seen a few times. The chain carries TRBV19 and TRBJ1-4; D may be TRBD1 (5 bases). Trimming removed 9 bases at V and 2 bases at J, with 16 bases between. Germline CDR1 is LNHDA and CDR2 is SQIVND (reference sequence). This CDR3 region has 15 residues. The DNA of the CDR3 is TGTGCCAGCGGGGGGGGGAGTTTTACTAATGAAAAACTGTTTTTT. Residues: CASGGGSFTNEKLFF.

This sequence joins TRBV19 and TRBJ2-3; TRBD1 matches 7 bases. Trimming cost V 7 bases and J 3 bases; bases outside gene matches: 7. The CDR3 runs 14 residues. Germline CDR1 LNHDA, CDR2 SQIVND (reference sequence). The CDR3 loop reads CASMPGQPTDTQYF. The CDR3, as DNA: TGTGCCAGTATGCCGGGACAGCCGACAGATACGCAGTATTTT.

The rearrangement links TRBV5-1 to TRBJ2-1; 7 bases line up with TRBD1. The CDR3 is made up of 18 amino acids. Germline V gene data show CDR1 as SGHRS and CDR2 as YFSETQ. J was trimmed by 1 base and V by 4 bases; bases with no gene match: 14. The CDR3 bases are TGCGCCAGCAGCCATCCCACAGGGGCCCTCAGGTCCTACAATGAGCAGTTCTTC. Translation: CASSHPTGALRSYNEQFF.

The rearrangement joins TRBV4-3 to TRBJ2-3; D possibly corresponds to TRBD1 (6 bases). The V and J ends lost 4 bases and 1 base respectively, with 6 bases between them. This CDR3 is built from 13 residues. Looked up from germline, CDR1 is LGHNA and CDR2 is YSLEER. This CDR3 reads CASSRQGTDTQYF. Here the CDR3 DNA reads TGCGCCAGCAGCCGACAGGGCACAGATACGCAGTATTTT.

The chain combines TRBV5-1 with TRBJ2-1, with 7 bases lining up with TRBD1. The CDR3 is made up of 19 amino acids. Per germline, CDR1 SGHRS and CDR2 YFSETQ. The V and J ends lost 4 bases and 1 base, in that order; junction bases with no gene match: 17. CDR3 loop: CASSPSRTGPFTSYNEQFF. The CDR3 DNA follows: TGCGCCAGCAGCCCCTCCCGGACAGGACCCTTCACTTCCTACAATGAGCAGTTCTTC.